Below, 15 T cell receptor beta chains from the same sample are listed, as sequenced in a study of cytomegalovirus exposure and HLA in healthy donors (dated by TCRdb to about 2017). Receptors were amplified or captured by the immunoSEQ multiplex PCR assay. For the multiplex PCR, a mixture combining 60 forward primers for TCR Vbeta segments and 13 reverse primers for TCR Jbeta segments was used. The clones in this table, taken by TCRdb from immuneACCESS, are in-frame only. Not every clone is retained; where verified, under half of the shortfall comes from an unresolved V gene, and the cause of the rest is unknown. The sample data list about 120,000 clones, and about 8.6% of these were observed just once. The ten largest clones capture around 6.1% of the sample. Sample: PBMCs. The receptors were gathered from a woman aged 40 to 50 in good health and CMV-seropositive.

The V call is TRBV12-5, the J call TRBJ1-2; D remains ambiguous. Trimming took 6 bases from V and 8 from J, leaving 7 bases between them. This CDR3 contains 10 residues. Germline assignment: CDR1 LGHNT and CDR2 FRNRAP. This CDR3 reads CASGPGGYTF. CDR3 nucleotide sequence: TGTGCTAGTGGCCCCGGGGGCTACACCTTC.

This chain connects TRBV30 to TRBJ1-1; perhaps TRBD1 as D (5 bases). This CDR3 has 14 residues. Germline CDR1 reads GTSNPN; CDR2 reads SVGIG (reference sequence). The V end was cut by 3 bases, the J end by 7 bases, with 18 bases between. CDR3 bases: TGTGCCTGGAGCCGTGGTCCAGGGAAAGGTGAAGCTTTCTTT. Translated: CAWSRGPGKGEAFF.

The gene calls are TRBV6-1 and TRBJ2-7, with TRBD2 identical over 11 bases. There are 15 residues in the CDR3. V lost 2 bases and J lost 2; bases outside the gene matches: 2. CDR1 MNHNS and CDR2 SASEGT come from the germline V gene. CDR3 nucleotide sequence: TGTGCCAGCAGTGAAAATAGCGGGGGGGCCTACGAGCAGTACTTC. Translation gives CASSENSGGAYEQYF.

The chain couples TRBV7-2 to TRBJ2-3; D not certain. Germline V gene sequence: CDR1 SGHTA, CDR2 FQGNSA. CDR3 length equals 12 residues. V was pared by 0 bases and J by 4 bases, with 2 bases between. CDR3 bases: TGTGCCAGCAGCTTAGCCGCAGATACGCAGTATTTT. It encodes CASSLAADTQYF.

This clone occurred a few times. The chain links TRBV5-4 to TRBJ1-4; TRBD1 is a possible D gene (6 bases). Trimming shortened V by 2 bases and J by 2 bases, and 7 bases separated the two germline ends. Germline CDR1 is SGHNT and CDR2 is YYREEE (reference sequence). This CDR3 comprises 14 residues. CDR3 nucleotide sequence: TGTGCCAGCAGCTTACAGGGCACTAATGAAAAACTGTTTTTT. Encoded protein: CASSLQGTNEKLFF.

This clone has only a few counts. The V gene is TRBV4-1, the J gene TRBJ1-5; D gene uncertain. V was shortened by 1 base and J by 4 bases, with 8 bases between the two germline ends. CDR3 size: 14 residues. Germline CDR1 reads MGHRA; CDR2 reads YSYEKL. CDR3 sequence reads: CASSQALRNQPQHF. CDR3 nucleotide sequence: TGCGCCAGCAGCCAAGCCCTGCGGAATCAGCCCCAGCATTTT.

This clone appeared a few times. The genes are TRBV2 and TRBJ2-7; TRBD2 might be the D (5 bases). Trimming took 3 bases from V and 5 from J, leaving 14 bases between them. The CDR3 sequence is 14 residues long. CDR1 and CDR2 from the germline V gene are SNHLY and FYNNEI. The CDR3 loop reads CASSERRDRDEQYF. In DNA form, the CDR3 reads TGTGCCAGCAGTGAGCGCCGGGATCGAGACGAGCAGTACTTC.

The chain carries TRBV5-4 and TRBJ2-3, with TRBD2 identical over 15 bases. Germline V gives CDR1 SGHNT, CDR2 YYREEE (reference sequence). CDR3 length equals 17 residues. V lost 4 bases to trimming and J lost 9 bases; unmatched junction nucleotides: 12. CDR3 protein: CASSLALGLAGGLTQYF. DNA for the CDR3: TGTGCCAGCAGCCTAGCCCTAGGACTAGCGGGGGGGCTCACGCAGTATTTT.

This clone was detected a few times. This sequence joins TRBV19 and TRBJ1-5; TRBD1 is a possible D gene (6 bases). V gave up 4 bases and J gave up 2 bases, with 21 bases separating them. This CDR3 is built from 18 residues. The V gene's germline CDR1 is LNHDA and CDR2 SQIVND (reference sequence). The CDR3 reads CASSNGGAQGSGNQPQHF. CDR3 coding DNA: TGTGCCAGTAGTAACGGGGGGGCACAGGGATCGGGCAATCAGCCCCAGCATTTT.

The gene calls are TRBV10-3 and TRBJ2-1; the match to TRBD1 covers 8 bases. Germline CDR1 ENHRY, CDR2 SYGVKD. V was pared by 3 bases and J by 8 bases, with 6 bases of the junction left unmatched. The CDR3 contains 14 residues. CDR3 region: CAISESQGGHEQFF. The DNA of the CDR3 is TGTGCCATCAGTGAATCACAGGGGGGTCATGAGCAGTTCTTC.

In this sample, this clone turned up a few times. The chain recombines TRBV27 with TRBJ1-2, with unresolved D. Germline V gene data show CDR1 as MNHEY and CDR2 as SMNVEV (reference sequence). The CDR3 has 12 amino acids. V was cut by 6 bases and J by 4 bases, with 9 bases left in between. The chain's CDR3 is CASSGSGYGYTF. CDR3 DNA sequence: TGTGCCAGCAGCGGGAGTGGCTATGGCTACACCTTC.

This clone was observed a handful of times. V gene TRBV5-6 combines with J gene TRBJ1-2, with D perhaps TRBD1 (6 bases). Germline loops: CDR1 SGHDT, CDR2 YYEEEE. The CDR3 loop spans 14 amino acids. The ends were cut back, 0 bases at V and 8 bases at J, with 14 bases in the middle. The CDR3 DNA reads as TGTGCCAGCAGCTTGGAGGTAGTTGGGGGCGGCTACACCTTC. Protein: CASSLEVVGGGYTF.

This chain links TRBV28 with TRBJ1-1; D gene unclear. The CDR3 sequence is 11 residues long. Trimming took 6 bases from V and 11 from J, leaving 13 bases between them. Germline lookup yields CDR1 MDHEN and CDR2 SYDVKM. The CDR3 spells CASRVFIEAFF. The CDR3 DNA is TGTGCCAGCAGGGTCTTTATCGAGGCTTTCTTT.

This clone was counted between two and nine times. CDR3 loop: CASSDGGAQPQHF. CDR3 sequence (DNA): TGTGCCAGCAGTGACGGGGGAGCGCAGCCCCAGCATTTT. This chain joins TRBV2 and TRBJ1-5, with a possible D match to TRBD1 (5 bases). Deletions cut 3 bases from V and 7 bases from J, with 10 bases between. The CDR3 spans 13 residues. Germline V CDR1 and CDR2: SNHLY, FYNNEI.

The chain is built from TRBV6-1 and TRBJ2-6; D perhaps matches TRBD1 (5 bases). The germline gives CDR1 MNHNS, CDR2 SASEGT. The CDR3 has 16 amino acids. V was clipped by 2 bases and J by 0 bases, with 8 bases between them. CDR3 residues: CASSETDSSGANVLTF. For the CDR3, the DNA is TGTGCCAGCAGTGAAACTGACAGCTCTGGGGCCAACGTCCTGACTTTC.